What follows are 15 T cell receptor beta chains derived from one specimen sequenced in a study of fetal regulatory T cell absence and autoimmunity. TCRdb keeps only in-frame clones here, not all; method: immunoSEQ multiplex PCR. This repertoire shows around 100,000 clones, roughly 70% found once; its top ten account for less than 2.5%. The sequenced material came from pancreas tissue. These receptors all come from a male donor with IPEX syndrome.

The chain employs TRBV5-1 and TRBJ2-1, with 12 bases that match TRBD2. V lost 5 bases and J lost 4; bases outside the gene matches: 4. The CDR3 contains 15 residues. The germline V gene has CDR1 SGHRS and CDR2 YFSETQ. The CDR3 is CASRLLAGGYNEQFF. The CDR3 DNA sequence: TGCGCCAGCAGGCTACTAGCGGGGGGATACAATGAGCAGTTCTTC.

The rearrangement uses TRBV7-9 and TRBJ1-6; D is uncertain. The CDR3 spans 13 residues. Trimming removed 1 base from V and 8 bases from J, with 6 bases in between. Germline values: CDR1 SEHNR, CDR2 FQNEAQ (reference sequence). CDR3 loop: CASSLGGHSPLHF. The CDR3 coding sequence is TGTGCCAGCAGCTTAGGGGGTCATTCACCCCTCCACTTT. The full variable domain, its missing parts supplied by reference TRBV7-9 and TRBJ1-6, is DTGVSQNPRHKITKRGQNVTFRCDPISEHNRLYWYRQTLGQGPEFLTYFQNEAQLEKSRLLSDRFSAERPKGSFSTLEIQRTEQGDSAMYLCASSLGGHSPLHFGNGTRLTVT.

The chain is built from TRBV7-9 and TRBJ1-1, with no clear D. The germline V gene has CDR1 SEHNR and CDR2 FQNEAQ (reference sequence). V was clipped by 1 base and J by 6 bases, with 6 bases between them. The CDR3 length is 12 residues. CDR3 sequence: CASSLGRPEAFF. The CDR3, as DNA: TGTGCCAGCAGCTTAGGCAGACCTGAAGCTTTCTTT.

The chain uses TRBV30 and TRBJ2-5; 9 nucleotides align to TRBD2. Germline V CDR1 and CDR2: GTSNPN, SVGIG (reference sequence). J was trimmed by 4 bases and V by 2 bases; bases with no gene match: 8. The CDR3 covers 15 residues. The CDR3 coding sequence is TGTGCCTGGAGTTCTCCCGGGACTAGCACAGAGACCCAGTACTTC. It codes for CAWSSPGTSTETQYF.

The chain is built from TRBV5-4 and TRBJ2-3, with D maybe TRBD1 (6 bases). Looked up from germline, CDR1 is SGHNT and CDR2 is YYREEE (reference sequence). The CDR3 is 13 residues long. Trimming left V 4 bases short and J 6 bases short, with 12 bases between. The CDR3 sequence: CASSPTGSDTQYF. The CDR3 region has the DNA TGTGCCAGCAGCCCAACAGGGTCCGATACGCAGTATTTT.

The chain has TRBV1 and TRBJ2-3; the table's D call, TRBD2, was not checked against the DNA. TRBV1 is noted as a pseudogene. CDR3 length: 18 residues. The CDR3 nucleotides read TGCACCAGCAGCCAAGGAGTCAGCGGGGGGCGGTCACGCGATACGCAGTATTTT. Its protein is CTSSQGVSGGRSRDTQYF.

This chain joins TRBV4-3 and TRBJ2-3; 9 bases agree with TRBD1. This CDR3 region has 16 residues. CDR1 and CDR2 (germline): LGHNA, YSLEER. V shed 4 bases, J shed 1 base, and the junction held 6 bases outside the gene matches. CDR3 protein: CASSLNRGLGTDTQYF. The CDR3 DNA follows: TGCGCCAGCAGCCTTAACAGGGGGCTTGGCACAGATACGCAGTATTTT.

The genes are TRBV30 and TRBJ2-7; D may be TRBD1 or TRBD2 (6 bases each). The length of the CDR3 is 13 residues. V lost 4 bases to trimming and J lost 6 bases, with 16 bases between them. CDR1 GTSNPN and CDR2 SVGIG come from the germline V gene (reference sequence). The CDR3 region has the DNA TGTGCCTGGACCCATCGAGGGGGGCTCGAGCAGTACTTC. Translated: CAWTHRGGLEQYF.

Only a few counts were recorded for this clone. The J gene is TRBJ1-2, the V gene TRBV30; D is ambiguous. Germline values: CDR1 GTSNPN, CDR2 SVGIG (reference sequence). V lost 0 bases and J lost 4, with 9 bases in between. CDR3 length equals 13 residues. CDR3 coding DNA: TGTGCCTGGAGTGTGTCGAAAAGCTATGGCTACACCTTC. Protein product: CAWSVSKSYGYTF.

The rearrangement uses TRBV5-4 and TRBJ2-3; tentatively, D is TRBD1 or TRBD2 (5 bases each). V was pared by 1 base and J by 3 bases, with 12 bases between. This CDR3 region has 15 residues. CDR1 is SGHNT and CDR2 is YYREEE in the germline V gene (reference sequence). Here the CDR3 reads CASSLSSWGTDTQYF. The CDR3 DNA reads TGTGCCAGCAGCTTGTCGTCGTGGGGGACAGATACGCAGTATTTT.

The chain recombines TRBV5-6 with TRBJ2-7; weak D call: TRBD2 (6 bases). V was shortened by 3 bases and J by 8 bases, with 12 bases between the two germline ends. Germline-derived CDR1 and CDR2 are SGHDT and YYEEEE. This CDR3 is 12 amino acids long. This CDR3 reads CASSWGDLQQYF. The DNA of the CDR3 is TGTGCCAGCAGCTGGGGGGACTTGCAGCAGTACTTC.

This clone appeared once. The rearrangement links TRBV19 to TRBJ1-2, with 7 nucleotides matching TRBD1. Germline V gene data show CDR1 as LNHDA and CDR2 as SQIVND (reference sequence). V lost 6 bases and J lost 7; bases outside the gene matches: 8. The CDR3 totals 13 residues. CDR3 region: CASRDRAMSGYTF. Here the CDR3 DNA reads TGTGCCAGTAGAGACAGGGCGATGAGTGGCTACACCTTC.

In its sample, this clone was seen a few times. The rearrangement uses TRBV7-9 and TRBJ2-7, with D perhaps TRBD2 (5 bases). Trimming cost V 5 bases and J 5 bases, with 16 bases left between them. Germline values: CDR1 SEHNR, CDR2 FQNEAQ (reference sequence). The CDR3 spans 14 residues. The CDR3 region is CASSASAAPHEQYF. As DNA, the CDR3 is TGTGCCAGCAGCGCCTCAGCGGCCCCCCACGAGCAGTACTTC.

This clone has a handful of counts. CDR3 DNA: TGTGCCGGAACAGGGGGCGCAGGTTGGGAAAAACTGTTTTTT. It translates to CAGTGGAGWEKLFF. V usage is TRBV30 and J usage is TRBJ1-4; 9 bases agree with TRBD1. V was clipped by 8 bases and J by 8 bases; unmatched bases: 12. This CDR3 has 14 amino acids. Germline V lookup: CDR1 GTSNPN, CDR2 SVGIG (reference sequence).

This clone was recorded a few times. The chain has TRBV4-1 and TRBJ2-7, with a possible D match to TRBD1 (6 bases). The CDR3 is 15 amino acids. Trimming stripped 4 bases from V and 2 bases from J, with 15 bases between. CDR1 and CDR2 (germline): MGHRA, YSYEKL. In DNA, the CDR3 is TGCGCCAGCAGCCTTATCGACAGGTCGACCTACGAGCAGTACTTC. Residues: CASSLIDRSTYEQYF.